These 20 T cell receptor beta chains share one sample of origin, sequenced in a study of early T cells in non-severe SARS-CoV-2 infection. In TCRdb, the 5' RACE reads were re-called with MiXCR into one record per CDR3 protein. The sample lists 25,000 to 35,000 distinct CDR3 sequences; approximately 5.6% were seen once. Sequenced input: whole blood. The receptor source for this set is an adult who was a healthcare worker with PCR-confirmed SARS-CoV-2 infection or an uninfected control (not recorded which).

This clonotype was recorded at least ten times. The chain employs TRBV11-3 and TRBJ2-6, with D maybe TRBD1 (6 bases). In germline, CDR1 is SGHNT, CDR2 YENEEA. The CDR3 runs 16 residues. V lost 0 bases, J lost 2 bases, and 8 bases lay in between. CDR3 loop: CASSLESGAGANVLTF. CDR3 coding DNA: TGTGCCAGCAGCTTAGAGTCAGGGGCTGGGGCCAACGTCCTGACTTTC.

This clonotype was observed at least ten times. The V and J genes are TRBV12-3 or TRBV12-4 and TRBJ1-2; D is unclear. The CDR3 contains 14 residues. Trimming removed 8 bases at V and 7 bases at J, with 20 bases between. The CDR3 nucleotides are TGTGCCAGCCAGGATGCAGCCCCAACCAGTGGCTACACCTTC. Translation: CASQDAAPTSGYTF.

The V call is TRBV28, the J call TRBJ2-7; D unresolved. The germline CDR1 and CDR2 sequences are MDHEN and SYDVKM. The ends were cut back, 7 bases at V and 2 bases at J, with 12 bases in the middle. The CDR3 is 13 residues long. The CDR3 sequence is CASTSRNPYEQYF. In nucleotides, the CDR3 is TGTGCCAGCACGTCCCGTAACCCCTACGAGCAGTACTTC.

This clonotype was observed a handful of times. The chain combines TRBV10-3 with TRBJ2-5; TRBD2 aligns across 10 bases. The CDR3 has 14 residues. V lost 3 bases and J lost 4; bases outside the gene matches: 2. Germline lookup yields CDR1 ENHRY and CDR2 SYGVKD. CDR3 in DNA: TGTGCCATCAGTGAACTAGCGGGACTAGAGACCCAGTACTTC. Translated: CAISELAGLETQYF.

The chain combines TRBV28 with TRBJ2-6, with D unresolved. The CDR3 contains 14 residues. V shed 1 base and J shed 4 bases, with 5 bases lying between them. Looked up from germline, CDR1 is MDHEN and CDR2 is SYDVKM. The CDR3 protein is CASSLYTGANVLTF. DNA of the CDR3: TGTGCCAGCAGTTTATACACAGGGGCCAACGTCCTGACTTTC.

This clonotype was recorded many times. This chain links TRBV12-3 or TRBV12-4 with TRBJ2-1; D call uncertain. The V gene lost 6 bases and the J gene lost 0 bases, with 12 bases spanning the gap. The CDR3 extends over 15 amino acids. The CDR3 DNA reads as TGTGCCAGCAGGGCCGACGATATCTCCTACAATGAGCAGTTCTTC. Residues: CASRADDISYNEQFF.

The chain carries TRBV12-3 or TRBV12-4 and TRBJ1-2, with D possibly matching TRBD1 (5 bases). The V end was cut by 10 bases, the J end by 2 bases, with 14 bases between. This CDR3 comprises 13 residues. The CDR3 bases are TGTGCCACCTACGGGACTGAGAACTATGGCTACACCTTC. It yields the protein CATYGTENYGYTF.

This rearrangement joins TRBV29-1 to TRBJ1-2; D perhaps matches TRBD1 (5 bases). V was cut by 3 bases and J by 3 bases, with 8 bases left in between. The germline gives CDR1 SQVTM, CDR2 ANQGSEA. The CDR3 totals 12 residues. The CDR3 loop is CSVEPTDYGYTF. The CDR3 DNA sequence: TGCAGCGTTGAGCCGACAGACTATGGCTACACCTTC.

This clonotype was detected many times. For the CDR3, the DNA is TGTGCCAGCAGCCGGGTAGGGGAGCGGGAGATGGCAGATACGCAGTATTTT. This gives the protein CASSRVGEREMADTQYF. The chain joins TRBV5-6 to TRBJ2-3; 8 bases are shared with TRBD2. J lost 4 bases, V lost 4 bases, and 14 bases had no gene match. CDR3 length: 17 residues. In germline, CDR1 is SGHDT, CDR2 YYEEEE.

This sequence joins TRBV20-1 and TRBJ2-3; either TRBD1 or TRBD2 may fit D (5 bases each). Between the trimmed V and J ends, which lost 5 bases and 1 base, there was a span of 16 bases. The germline V gene encodes CDR1 DFQATT and CDR2 SNEGSKA (reference sequence). This CDR3 has 15 amino acids. The CDR3 nucleotides are TGCAGTGCTGAGACGGGGCGGAGCGGCACAGATACGCAGTATTTT. Protein sequence: CSAETGRSGTDTQYF.

In its sample, this clonotype was seen a few times. Relative to the germline gene, one junction end is altered; a read error may explain this. The chain is built from TRBV5-1 and TRBJ2-5; 8 bases line up with TRBD2. CDR3 length: 14 residues. CDR1 SGHRS and CDR2 YFSETQ come from the germline V gene. The CDR3 loop reads CAGSSGLELETQYF. As DNA, the CDR3 is TGCGCCGGCAGCTCGGGACTAGAGTTGGAGACCCAGTACTTC.

The chain couples TRBV24-1 to TRBJ2-2, with D possibly being TRBD2 (5 bases). V gave up 6 bases and J gave up 1 base, with 8 bases separating them. The CDR3 contains 14 residues. Germline V gene sequence: CDR1 KGHDR, CDR2 SFDVKD. DNA of the CDR3: TGTGCCACCAGTCCAGCGGAGAACACCGGGGAGCTGTTTTTT. Translation gives CATSPAENTGELFF.

The V gene is TRBV10-3, the J gene TRBJ2-3, with 8 nucleotides matching TRBD2. This CDR3 is 14 amino acids long. Germline CDR1 is ENHRY and CDR2 is SYGVKD. The V segment lost 10 bases and the J segment 5 bases; nucleotides outside the gene matches: 11. CDR3 residues: CATRVAGSEDTQYF. DNA for the CDR3: TGTGCCACCCGGGTAGCGGGGTCCGAAGATACGCAGTATTTT.

This clonotype was picked up many times. The V and J genes are TRBV11-2 and TRBJ1-4; no definite D call. The germline V and J ends were trimmed by 4 bases and 5 bases, with 14 bases remaining between them. From germline, CDR1 is SGHAT and CDR2 FQNNGV. The CDR3 spans 15 residues. Here the CDR3 DNA reads TGTGCCAGCAGCTCCGCCCCCGACAAGAATGAAAAACTGTTTTTT. Its protein is CASSSAPDKNEKLFF. The full variable domain, its missing parts supplied by reference TRBV11-2 and TRBJ1-4, is EAGVAQSPRYKIIEKRQSVAFWCNPISGHATLYWYQQILGQGPKLLIQFQNNGVVDDSQLPKDRFSAERLKGVDSTLKIQPAKLEDSAVYLCASSSAPDKNEKLFFGSGTQLSVL.

This clonotype was counted many times. The chain is built from TRBV29-1 and TRBJ1-4; D gene ambiguous. The CDR3 has 15 amino acids. Deletions cut 0 bases from V and 3 bases from J, with 11 bases between. CDR1 and CDR2 (germline): SQVTM, ANQGSEA. The CDR3 DNA reads TGCAGCGTTGAAGATCGAAGGGCCCCTAATGAAAAACTGTTTTTT. Its translation is CSVEDRRAPNEKLFF.

This clonotype came up many times. This chain uses TRBV20-1 with TRBJ1-2, with D possibly being TRBD1 (5 bases). Per the germline V gene, CDR1 is DFQATT and CDR2 is SNEGSKA (reference sequence). The V and J ends lost 7 bases and 4 bases respectively, with 10 bases between them. This CDR3 comprises 11 residues. Here the CDR3 DNA reads TGCAGTGTCTGGGGGGGCTATGGCTACACCTTC. Residues: CSVWGGYGYTF.

This clonotype was detected ten times or more. The chain joins TRBV20-1 to TRBJ2-7; TRBD1 might be the D (5 bases). Germline loops: CDR1 DFQATT, CDR2 SNEGSKA (reference sequence). Deletions cut 0 bases from V and 2 bases from J, with 26 bases between. The CDR3 contains 19 residues. Here the CDR3 DNA reads TGCAGTGCTAGAGATAAAGATCGGCAGGGTAACCTTAACGCCTACGAGCAGTACTTC. This gives the protein CSARDKDRQGNLNAYEQYF.

This clonotype was seen many times. The J gene is TRBJ1-4, the V gene TRBV7-9; D might be TRBD1 (5 bases). The V gene's germline CDR1 is SEHNR and CDR2 FQNEAQ (reference sequence). The ends were cut back, 5 bases at V and 12 bases at J, with 16 bases in the middle. The CDR3 loop spans 13 amino acids. CDR3 protein: CASSPESVGELFF. In nucleotides, the CDR3 is TGTGCCAGCAGCCCGGAGTCGGTGGGGGAACTGTTTTTT.

This clonotype turned up a few times. This sequence joins TRBV7-6 and TRBJ2-3; 12 bases match TRBD1. The CDR3 totals 17 residues. V shed 2 bases and J 5 bases; nucleotides not matched to a gene: 8. Germline assignment: CDR1 SGHVS and CDR2 FNYEAQ. The CDR3: CASSLRPGQGAGDTQYF. The CDR3 region has the DNA TGTGCCAGCAGCTTACGCCCGGGACAGGGGGCCGGAGATACGCAGTATTTT.

This clonotype was found a few times. The chain combines TRBV6-5 with TRBJ1-3, with 11 bases lining up with TRBD1. The CDR3 spans 17 residues. The V gene's germline CDR1 is MNHEY and CDR2 SVGAGI. Trimming removed 0 bases from V and 4 bases from J; junction bases left unmatched: 5. The CDR3 is CASSYSDRGLGGNTIYF. The CDR3 DNA is TGTGCCAGCAGTTACTCGGACAGGGGGCTTGGAGGAAACACCATATATTTT.